What follows is one TCR beta chain and its context. V shed 6 bases and J shed 4 bases, with 13 bases lying between them. Germline assignment: CDR1 MNHNY and CDR2 SVGAGI (reference sequence). This CDR3 spans 14 amino acids. This entry comes from a study of PD-L1 blockade in urothelial cancer. Across the whole study: Patients started atezolizumab in the mid-2010s, 1,200 mg intravenously every 3 weeks.

Spiked synthetic TCR analogs estimated absolute template abundance per PCR. TCRdb's table, derived via immunoSEQ multiplex PCR, lists solely in-frame clones and lacks some. The sample records 84,000 or so clones, 85% being singletons. Time point denoted: pretreatment peripheral blood. Patients suffered from locally advanced or metastatic urothelial carcinoma. Pretreatment and on-treatment blood mononuclear cell samples were taken, totaling between 1 and 8 time points per patient. The gene calls are TRBV6-6 and TRBJ1-5; no clear D. The sequenced sample was PBMCs, obtained around atezolizumab (anti-PD-L1) treatment. The clonotype originates from a man in his sixties with urothelial cancer. CDR3 bases: TGTGCCAGCAGCCCTCGGACGGGAAATCAGCCCCAGCATTTT. This encodes CASSPRTGNQPQHF.